The 17 T cell receptor beta chains below come from one sample, sequenced in a study of cytomegalovirus exposure and HLA in healthy donors. Primers for the PCR totalled 60 Vbeta and 13 Jbeta. TCRdb's copy holds only in-frame clones and misses some; the assay was immunoSEQ multiplex PCR. This sample's table reports roughly 55,000 clones. The sequenced material came from PBMCs. The receptors come from a woman between 45 and 65 years old in good health and CMV-seropositive.

The rearrangement joins TRBV19 to TRBJ2-2; 7 bases match TRBD1. The germline gives CDR1 LNHDA, CDR2 SQIVND (reference sequence). The CDR3 runs to 15 residues. After removal of 3 bases from V and 1 base from J, the junction contained 2 bases not matched to a gene. This CDR3 is CASSMRTGNTGELFF. The CDR3 bases are TGTGCCAGTAGTATGAGGACAGGGAACACCGGGGAGCTGTTTTTT.

This rearrangement joins TRBV7-9 to TRBJ2-5; D is ambiguous. Trimming cost V 6 bases and J 5 bases, with 7 bases left between them. This CDR3 region has 11 residues. CDR1 SEHNR and CDR2 FQNEAQ come from the germline V gene (reference sequence). The CDR3 spells CASSSRETQYF. CDR3 nucleotide sequence: TGTGCCAGCAGTTCGAGGGAGACCCAGTACTTC.

The gene calls are TRBV7-2 and TRBJ2-2, with TRBD1 matching over 10 bases. Germline values: CDR1 SGHTA, CDR2 FQGNSA. The CDR3 is made up of 14 amino acids. J gave up 9 bases and V 4 bases, and 5 bases lay outside the gene matches. CDR3 bases: TGTGCCAGCAGCTCTAGACAGGGGGCGAGGGAGCTGTTTTTT. It translates to CASSSRQGARELFF.

The CDR3 sequence: CSVELTKETQYF. In nucleotides, the CDR3 is TGCAGCGTTGAATTAACAAAAGAGACCCAGTACTTC. The V call is TRBV29-1, the J call TRBJ2-5, with D hard to call. Germline V gene lookup returns CDR1 SQVTM and CDR2 ANQGSEA. V lost 2 bases to trimming and J lost 3 bases, with 7 bases between them. The CDR3 is made up of 12 amino acids.

The gene calls are TRBV28 and TRBJ1-4; D is ambiguous. V lost 3 bases, J lost 12 bases, and 20 bases lay in between. The CDR3 runs 15 residues. Germline CDR1 is MDHEN and CDR2 is SYDVKM. The CDR3 region is CASSFGDGSRKELFF. The CDR3 nucleotides read TGTGCCAGCAGTTTCGGAGACGGAAGCCGTAAGGAACTGTTTTTT.

The V call is TRBV7-2, the J call TRBJ2-5; TRBD2 matches 7 bases. This CDR3 contains 14 residues. The ends lost 5 bases at V and 3 bases at J; junction bases unmatched: 6. The germline V gene has CDR1 SGHTA and CDR2 FQGNSA. The CDR3 DNA reads as TGTGCCAGCAGCGTATTGGGGGGGGAAGAGACCCAGTACTTC. Amino acid sequence: CASSVLGGEETQYF. Full variable domain (remainder filled in from reference TRBV7-2 and TRBJ2-5): GAGVSQSPSNKVTEKGKDVELRCDPISGHTALYWYRQSLGQGLEFLIYFQGNSAPDKSGLPSDRFSAERTGGSVSTLTIQRTQQEDSAVYLCASSVLGGEETQYFGPGTRLLVL.

V is TRBV6-5 and J is TRBJ2-1; weak D call: TRBD2 (6 bases). CDR3 length equals 15 residues. The V and J ends lost 6 bases and 5 bases respectively, with 17 bases between them. In germline, CDR1 is MNHEY, CDR2 SVGAGI. This chain's CDR3 is CASSFQRESHNEQFF. The CDR3 nucleotides are TGTGCCAGCAGCTTCCAACGGGAGTCCCACAATGAGCAGTTCTTC.

CDR3 coding DNA: TGTGCCAGCTCCTTGGGACTAGCGGGAGCCATCTACGAGCAGTACTTC. It specifies CASSLGLAGAIYEQYF. J is TRBJ2-7 and V is TRBV18; 14 bases line up with TRBD2. Trimming at V came to 6 bases and at J to 3 bases, leaving 7 bases not matched to a gene. The CDR3 covers 16 residues. Per germline, CDR1 KGHSH and CDR2 LQKENI. Based on the CDR3 plus reference TRBV18 and TRBJ2-7, the full variable domain is NAGVMQNPRHLVRRRGQEARLRCSPMKGHSHVYWYRQLPEEGLKFMVYLQKENIIDESGMPKERFSAEFPKEGPSILRIQQVVRGDSAAYFCASSLGLAGAIYEQYFGPGTRLTVT.

The rearrangement uses TRBV30 and TRBJ1-6; D is unresolved. The CDR3 sequence is 13 residues long. Trimming removed 5 bases at V and 0 bases at J, with 5 bases between. Germline CDR1 is GTSNPN and CDR2 is SVGIG (reference sequence). Here the CDR3 DNA reads TGTGCCTGGCGGTACTCCTATAATTCACCCCTCCACTTT. Protein product: CAWRYSYNSPLHF.

The chain joins TRBV18 to TRBJ2-1; weak D call: TRBD2 (6 bases). CDR1 is KGHSH, CDR2 LQKENI, per germline. The ends were cut back, 6 bases at V and 4 bases at J, with 16 bases in the middle. The CDR3 has 15 amino acids. In DNA, the CDR3 is TGTGCCAGCTCTCTTCGGGACTCCCTATACAATGAGCAGTTCTTC. It translates to CASSLRDSLYNEQFF.

The chain carries TRBV15 and TRBJ2-7; 7 bases align to TRBD1. The J segment lost 2 bases and the V segment lost 4 bases, leaving 8 bases of the junction unmatched. CDR3 length: 15 amino acids. Germline lookup yields CDR1 LNHNV and CDR2 YYDKDF (reference sequence). The CDR3 reads CATSNQRDRTYEQYF. CDR3 nucleotides: TGTGCCACCAGCAACCAGAGGGACAGAACCTACGAGCAGTACTTC.

V usage is TRBV27 and J usage is TRBJ1-2; TRBD1 agrees at 8 bases. The CDR3 totals 15 residues. Looked up from germline, CDR1 is MNHEY and CDR2 is SMNVEV (reference sequence). J lost 4 bases, V lost 5 bases, and 9 bases had no gene match. CDR3: CASSRQGLKGYGYTF. CDR3 sequence (DNA): TGTGCCAGCAGTCGACAGGGGTTAAAGGGCTATGGCTACACCTTC.

The rearrangement links TRBV5-1 to TRBJ2-3; maybe TRBD1 (6 bases). This CDR3 is 13 amino acids long. V shed 4 bases and J shed 6 bases, with 12 bases lying between them. CDR1 and CDR2 (germline): SGHRS, YFSETQ. Written as DNA, the CDR3 is TGCGCCAGCAGCAGGTCAGGGGAGGATACGCAGTATTTT. This sequence encodes CASSRSGEDTQYF. Complete variable domain (other parts from reference TRBV5-1 and TRBJ2-3): KAGVTQTPRYLIKTRGQQVTLSCSPISGHRSVSWYQQTPGQGLQFLFEYFSETQRNKGNFPGRFSGRQFSNSRSEMNVSTLELGDSALYLCASSRSGEDTQYFGPGTRLTVL.

The gene calls are TRBV7-6 and TRBJ2-7, with TRBD1 matching over 9 bases. CDR1 and CDR2 from the germline V gene are SGHVS and FNYEAQ. This CDR3 has 16 amino acids. V trimming: 5 bases; J trimming: 2 bases; junction bases outside the gene matches: 10. Written as DNA, the CDR3 is TGTGCCAGCAGCCGCACAGGGGGCCTATCGGCCTACGAGCAGTACTTC. Protein sequence: CASSRTGGLSAYEQYF.

The gene calls are TRBV5-8 and TRBJ1-6; D gene unclear. The germline CDR1 and CDR2 sequences are SGHTS and YDEGEE. Trimming shortened V by 1 base and J by 9 bases, and 17 bases separated the two germline ends. This CDR3 contains 16 residues. CDR3 region: CASSLSARDRRSPLHF. The CDR3 DNA reads as TGTGCCAGCAGCTTGTCTGCGAGGGATCGACGTTCACCCCTCCACTTT.

This rearrangement joins TRBV10-1 to TRBJ1-3; TRBD1 might be the D (5 bases). Germline V lookup: CDR1 WNHNN, CDR2 SYGVQD (reference sequence). This CDR3 has 16 amino acids. Between the trimmed V and J ends, which lost 3 bases and 0 bases, there was a span of 12 bases. The DNA for the CDR3 is TGCGCCAGCAGTGATCTCTCGGGGGGCTCTGGAAACACCATATATTTT. Translating gives CASSDLSGGSGNTIYF.

The CDR3 sequence: CASSPRGQGGTEAFF. The CDR3 nucleotides read TGTGCCAGCTCACCACGGGGACAGGGGGGCACTGAAGCTTTCTTT. This chain joins TRBV18 and TRBJ1-1; 11 bases are shared with TRBD1. V dropped 1 base and J dropped 4; count of bases not matched to a gene: 2. The CDR3 extends over 15 amino acids. The germline V gene has CDR1 KGHSH and CDR2 LQKENI.